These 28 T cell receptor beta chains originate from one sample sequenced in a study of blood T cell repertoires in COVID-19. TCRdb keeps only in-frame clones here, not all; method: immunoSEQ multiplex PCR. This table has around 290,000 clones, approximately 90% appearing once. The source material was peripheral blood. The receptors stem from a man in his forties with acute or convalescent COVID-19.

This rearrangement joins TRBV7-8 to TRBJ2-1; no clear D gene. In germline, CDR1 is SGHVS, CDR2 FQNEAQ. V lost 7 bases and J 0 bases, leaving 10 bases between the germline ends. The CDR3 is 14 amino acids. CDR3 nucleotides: TGTGCCAGCACCCCCGGTTTCTCCTACAATGAGCAGTTCTTC. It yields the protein CASTPGFSYNEQFF.

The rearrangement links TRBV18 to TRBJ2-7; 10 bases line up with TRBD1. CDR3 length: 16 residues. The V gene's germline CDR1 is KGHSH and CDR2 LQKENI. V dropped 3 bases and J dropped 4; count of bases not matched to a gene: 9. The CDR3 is CASSPRGTGAEYEQYF. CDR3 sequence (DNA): TGTGCCAGCTCACCGCGGGGGACAGGGGCTGAGTACGAGCAGTACTTC.

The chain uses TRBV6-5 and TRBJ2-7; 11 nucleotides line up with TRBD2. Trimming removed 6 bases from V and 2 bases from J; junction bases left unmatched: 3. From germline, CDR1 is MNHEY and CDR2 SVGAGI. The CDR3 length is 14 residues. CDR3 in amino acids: CASSRLAGPYEQYF. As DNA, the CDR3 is TGTGCCAGCAGCCGACTAGCGGGGCCCTACGAGCAGTACTTC.

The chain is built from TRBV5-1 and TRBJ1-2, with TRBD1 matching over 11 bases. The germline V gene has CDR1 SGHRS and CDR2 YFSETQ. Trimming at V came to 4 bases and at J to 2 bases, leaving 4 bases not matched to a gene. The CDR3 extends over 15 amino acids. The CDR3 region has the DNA TGCGCCAGCAGCCGTGGACAGGGGGCCAACTATGGCTACACCTTC. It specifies CASSRGQGANYGYTF.

The CDR3 here is CATSDQGRNQPQHF. The CDR3 nucleotides are TGTGCCACCAGTGATCAGGGGCGTAATCAGCCCCAGCATTTT. V usage is TRBV24-1 and J usage is TRBJ1-5; D is possibly TRBD1 (6 bases). Germline CDR1 is KGHDR and CDR2 is SFDVKD. Between the trimmed V and J ends, which lost 3 bases and 4 bases, there was a span of 9 bases. This CDR3 is 14 amino acids long.

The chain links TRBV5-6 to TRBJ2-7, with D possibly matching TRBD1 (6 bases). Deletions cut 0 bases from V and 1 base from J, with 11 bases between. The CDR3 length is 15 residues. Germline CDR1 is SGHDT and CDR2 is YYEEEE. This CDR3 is CASSLGQGKSYEQYF. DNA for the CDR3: TGTGCCAGCAGCTTGGGGCAGGGGAAGTCCTACGAGCAGTACTTC.

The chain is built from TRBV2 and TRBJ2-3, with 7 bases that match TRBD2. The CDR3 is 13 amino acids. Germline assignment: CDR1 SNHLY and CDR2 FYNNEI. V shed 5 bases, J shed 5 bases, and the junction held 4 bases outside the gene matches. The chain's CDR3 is CASSSGLQDTQYF. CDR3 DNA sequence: TGTGCCAGCAGTTCGGGACTACAAGATACGCAGTATTTT.

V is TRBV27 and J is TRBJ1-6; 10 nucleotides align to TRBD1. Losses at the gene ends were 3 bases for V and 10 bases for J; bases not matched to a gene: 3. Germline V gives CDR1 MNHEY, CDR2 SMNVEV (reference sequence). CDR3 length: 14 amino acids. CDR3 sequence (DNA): TGTGCCAGCAGTTTTGGGACAGGGGAATCACCCCTCCACTTT. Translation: CASSFGTGESPLHF.

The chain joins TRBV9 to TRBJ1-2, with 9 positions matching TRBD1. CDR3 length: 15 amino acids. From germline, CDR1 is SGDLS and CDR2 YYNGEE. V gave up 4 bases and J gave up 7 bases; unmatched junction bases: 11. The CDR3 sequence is CASSPSGQGMGGYTF. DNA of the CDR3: TGTGCCAGCAGCCCTTCGGGACAGGGAATGGGTGGCTACACCTTC.

The CDR3 DNA reads TGTGCCAGCTCACCGAGACAGGGAGGATCTGGGACAGATACGCAGTATTTT. Residues: CASSPRQGGSGTDTQYF. The chain combines TRBV18 with TRBJ2-3, with D maybe TRBD1 (7 bases). The CDR3 spans 17 residues. Trimming shortened V by 3 bases and J by 3 bases, and 19 bases separated the two germline ends. Germline-derived CDR1 and CDR2 are KGHSH and LQKENI.

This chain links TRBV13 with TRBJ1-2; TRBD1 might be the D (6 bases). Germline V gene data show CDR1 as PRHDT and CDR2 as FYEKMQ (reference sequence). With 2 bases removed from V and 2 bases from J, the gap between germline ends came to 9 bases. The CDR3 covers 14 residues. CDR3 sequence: CASSLQGSNYGYTF. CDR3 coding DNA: TGTGCCAGCAGCTTACAGGGGTCCAACTATGGCTACACCTTC.

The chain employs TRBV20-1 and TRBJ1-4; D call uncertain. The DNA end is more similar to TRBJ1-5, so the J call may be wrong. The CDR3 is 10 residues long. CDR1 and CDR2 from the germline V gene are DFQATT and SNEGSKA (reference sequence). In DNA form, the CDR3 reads TGCAGTGCTAGAGACGGGAGGCAGCATTTT. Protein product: CSARDGRQHF.

The CDR3 spells CASVWGTGLNYGYTF. The CDR3 DNA follows: TGTGCCAGCGTGTGGGGGACAGGACTTAACTATGGCTACACCTTC. The genes are TRBV6-5 and TRBJ1-2; 8 positions agree with TRBD1. Germline V gene sequence: CDR1 MNHEY, CDR2 SVGAGI. The CDR3 covers 15 residues. The trim removed 8 bases at V and 1 base at J, leaving 9 bases unmatched.

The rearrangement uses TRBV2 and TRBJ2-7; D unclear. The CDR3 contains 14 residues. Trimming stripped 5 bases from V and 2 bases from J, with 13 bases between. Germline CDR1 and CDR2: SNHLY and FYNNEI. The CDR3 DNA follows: TGTGCCAGCAGTTATACTCCGCGAACCTACGAGCAGTACTTC. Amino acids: CASSYTPRTYEQYF.

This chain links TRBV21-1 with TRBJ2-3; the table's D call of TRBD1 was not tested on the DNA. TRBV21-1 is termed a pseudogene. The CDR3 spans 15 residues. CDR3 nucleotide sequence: TGTGCCAGCAGCAAAGGGGGCAGGGGGAAAAATACGCAGTATTTT. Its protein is CASSKGGRGKNTQYF.

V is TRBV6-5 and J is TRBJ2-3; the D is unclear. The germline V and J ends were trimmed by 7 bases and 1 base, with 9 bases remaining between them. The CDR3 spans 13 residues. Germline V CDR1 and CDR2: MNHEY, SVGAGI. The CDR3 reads CASMYPGTDTQYF. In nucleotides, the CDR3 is TGTGCCAGCATGTACCCGGGCACAGATACGCAGTATTTT.

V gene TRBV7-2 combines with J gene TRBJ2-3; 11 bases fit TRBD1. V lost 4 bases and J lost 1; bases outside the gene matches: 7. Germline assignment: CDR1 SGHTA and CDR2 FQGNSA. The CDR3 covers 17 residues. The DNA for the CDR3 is TGTGCCAGCAGCTCTCGACTGGGACAGGGGGGCACAGATACGCAGTATTTT. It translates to CASSSRLGQGGTDTQYF.

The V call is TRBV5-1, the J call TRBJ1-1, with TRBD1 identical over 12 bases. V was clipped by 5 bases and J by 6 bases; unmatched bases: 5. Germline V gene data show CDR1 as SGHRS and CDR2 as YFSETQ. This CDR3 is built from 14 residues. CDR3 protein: CASRIGTGGSEAFF. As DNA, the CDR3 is TGCGCCAGCAGGATAGGGACAGGGGGCTCTGAAGCTTTCTTT.

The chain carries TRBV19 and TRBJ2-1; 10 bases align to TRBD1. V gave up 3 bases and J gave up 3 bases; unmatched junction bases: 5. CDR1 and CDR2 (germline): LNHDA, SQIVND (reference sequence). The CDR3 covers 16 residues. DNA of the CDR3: TGTGCCAGTAGTATTAGGGGACAGGGGAACTACAATGAGCAGTTCTTC. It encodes CASSIRGQGNYNEQFF. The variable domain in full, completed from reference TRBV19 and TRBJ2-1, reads DGGITQSPKYLFRKEGQNVTLSCEQNLNHDAMYWYRQDPGQGLRLIYYSQIVNDFQKGDIAEGYSVSREKKESFPLTVTSAQKNPTAFYLCASSIRGQGNYNEQFFGPGTRLTVL.

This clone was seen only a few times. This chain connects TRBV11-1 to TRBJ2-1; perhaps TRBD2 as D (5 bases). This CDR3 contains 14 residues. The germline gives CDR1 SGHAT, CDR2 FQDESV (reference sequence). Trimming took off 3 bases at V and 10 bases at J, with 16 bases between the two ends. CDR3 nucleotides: TGTGCCAGCAGCTTCGCCTCGACACCGGGGGAGCAGTTCTTC. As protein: CASSFASTPGEQFF. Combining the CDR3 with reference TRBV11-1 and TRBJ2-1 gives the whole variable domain EAEVAQSPRYKITEKSQAVAFWCDPISGHATLYWYRQILGQGPELLVQFQDESVVDDSQLPKDRFSAERLKGVDSTLKIQPAELGDSAMYLCASSFASTPGEQFFGPGTRLTVL.

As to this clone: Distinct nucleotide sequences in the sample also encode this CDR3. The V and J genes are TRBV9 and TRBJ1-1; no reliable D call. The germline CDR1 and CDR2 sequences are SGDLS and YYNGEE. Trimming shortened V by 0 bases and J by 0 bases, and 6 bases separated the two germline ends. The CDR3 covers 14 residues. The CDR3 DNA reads TGTGCCAGCAGCGTAGGTGGCATGAACACTGAAGCTTTCTTT. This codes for CASSVGGMNTEAFF.

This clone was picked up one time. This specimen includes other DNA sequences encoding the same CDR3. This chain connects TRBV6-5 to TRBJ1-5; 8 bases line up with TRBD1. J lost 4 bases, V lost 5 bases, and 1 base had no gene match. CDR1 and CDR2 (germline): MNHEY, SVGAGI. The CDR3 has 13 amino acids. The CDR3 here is CASSRQGNQPQHF. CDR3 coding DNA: TGTGCCAGCAGTCGACAGGGGAATCAGCCCCAGCATTTT.

The CDR3 DNA reads TGTGCCAGTAGTATAGTTGACGGCAGGGGAAGCAATCAGCCCCAGCATTTT. Translated: CASSIVDGRGSNQPQHF. The rearrangement joins TRBV19 to TRBJ1-5; the D gene is possibly TRBD1 (6 bases). The V gene lost 1 base and the J gene lost 1 base, with 14 bases spanning the gap. CDR1 and CDR2 (germline): LNHDA, SQIVND (reference sequence). The CDR3 loop spans 17 amino acids.

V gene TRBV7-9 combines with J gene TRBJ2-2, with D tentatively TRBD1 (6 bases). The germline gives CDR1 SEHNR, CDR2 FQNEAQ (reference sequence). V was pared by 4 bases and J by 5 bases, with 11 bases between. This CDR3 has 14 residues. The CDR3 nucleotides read TGTGCCAGCAGCTCGACTACAGGGACCGGGGAGCTGTTTTTT. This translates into CASSSTTGTGELFF.

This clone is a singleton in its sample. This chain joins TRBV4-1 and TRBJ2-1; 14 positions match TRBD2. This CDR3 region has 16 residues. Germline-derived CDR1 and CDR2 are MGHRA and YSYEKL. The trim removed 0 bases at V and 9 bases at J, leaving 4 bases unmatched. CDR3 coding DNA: TGCGCCAGCAGCCAAGAAGGACTAGCGGGGGGTTTTGAGCAGTTCTTC. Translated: CASSQEGLAGGFEQFF.

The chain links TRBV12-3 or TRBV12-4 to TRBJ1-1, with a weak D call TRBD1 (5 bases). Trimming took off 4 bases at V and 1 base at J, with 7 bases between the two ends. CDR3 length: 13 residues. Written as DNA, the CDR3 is TGTGCCAGCAGTTCCGGACAGAACACTGAAGCTTTCTTT. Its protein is CASSSGQNTEAFF.

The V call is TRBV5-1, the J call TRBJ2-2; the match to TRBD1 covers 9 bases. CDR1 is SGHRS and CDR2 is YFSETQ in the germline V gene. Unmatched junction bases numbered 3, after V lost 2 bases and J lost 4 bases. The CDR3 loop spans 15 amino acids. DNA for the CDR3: TGCGCCAGCAGCTTACAGGGGGCGGGCACCGGGGAGCTGTTTTTT. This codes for CASSLQGAGTGELFF.

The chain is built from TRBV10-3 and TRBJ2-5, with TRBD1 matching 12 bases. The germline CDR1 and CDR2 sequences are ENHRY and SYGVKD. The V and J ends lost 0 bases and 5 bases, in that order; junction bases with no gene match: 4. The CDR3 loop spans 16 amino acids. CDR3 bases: TGTGCCATCAGTGAGTCGGGGACAGGGGGCGCGGAGACCCAGTACTTC. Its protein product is CAISESGTGGAETQYF.